This TCR beta chain was captured in a study of response to subunit inactivated influenza vaccine. Notes on the study in general: After each seasonal influenza vaccination, few new T cells are recruited, the authors suggested.

Using its own MiXCR run on the RT-PCR reads, TCRdb lists one record per CDR3 protein. The sample lists 650,000 or so distinct CDR3 sequences, approximately 14% occurring once. This CDR3 contains 14 residues. Germline loops: CDR1 MDHEN, CDR2 SYDVKM. V lost 6 bases and J lost 6, with 16 bases in between. This clonotype turned up a few times. No antigen is known for it. The chain employs TRBV28 and TRBJ2-3; D not resolved. The origin of this receptor is a man aged 50 or older who received an inactivated influenza vaccine. This specimen consisted of PBMCs from blood, obtained 14 to 15 days before vaccination. The CDR3 loop reads CASSTLGQRDTQYF. The CDR3 coding sequence is TGTGCCAGCAGCACTTTAGGCCAGAGGGATACGCAGTATTTT.